This T cell receptor (beta chain) was captured in a study of pediatric ulcerative colitis. Findings of the study overall: Two rectal CDR3 clonotypes occurred in all ulcerative colitis patients. Total lymphocyte DNA, not sorted subsets, was the template. Ulcerative colitis patients shared more blood-rectal clones than controls.

As for this clone: Its specificity is not known.

Up to 500,000 reads were sequenced per sample. The repertoire was sequenced with immunoSEQ multiplex PCR; TCRdb's copy has only in-frame clones and lacks some. The table has approximately 60,000 clones, 86% seen once. The receptor's source is a boy aged 5-17 years with severe ulcerative colitis. Specimen: blood.

CDR3 sequence: CASSEEGKGNEKLFF. In nucleotides, the CDR3 is TGTGCCAGCAGCGAAGAGGGCAAGGGGAATGAAAAACTGTTTTTT. The gene calls are TRBV28 and TRBJ1-4; D is possibly TRBD1 (5 bases). V was shortened by 6 bases and J by 5 bases, with 16 bases between the two germline ends. The V gene's germline CDR1 is MDHEN and CDR2 SYDVKM. The CDR3 runs to 15 residues. The full variable domain, in which reference TRBV28 and TRBJ1-4 provide the parts outside the CDR3, is DVKVTQSSRYLVKRTGEKVFLECVQDMDHENMFWYRQDPGLGLRLIYFSYDVKMKEKGDIPEGYSVSREKKERFSLILESASTNQTSMYLCASSEEGKGNEKLFFGSGTQLSVL.